The TCR beta chain under discussion was sequenced for a study of T cell repertoires in cytomegalovirus infection. Study overall: Public TCR beta signatures indicated both CMV infection and matching HLA type.

This clonotype was observed a few times. Its antigen is not known. In TCRdb, the reads were re-called with MiXCR into one record per CDR3 protein. The sample has hundreds of thousands of distinct CDR3 sequences; around 35% are singletons. The sequence came from a human donor in good health (CMV status not recorded). Some clones in this sample may be carry-over from other donors' samples. The material was cultured PBMCs, obtained from culture after CMV antigen stimulation.

The CDR3 is CASRYRTPEDEQFF. The CDR3 DNA sequence: TGTGCCAGCAGATACCGCACTCCGGAGGATGAGCAGTTCTTC. The J gene is TRBJ2-1, the V gene TRBV7-3; possibly TRBD2 for D (5 bases). Germline values: CDR1 SGHTA, CDR2 FQGTGA. The CDR3 is 14 amino acids. V lost 6 bases to trimming and J lost 8 bases, with 17 bases between them.